This T cell receptor (beta chain) was found in a study of OX40 agonist ivuxolimab in advanced cancers. The trim removed 5 bases at V and 3 bases at J, leaving 13 bases unmatched. Germline V gene sequence: CDR1 MNHEY, CDR2 SMNVEV (reference sequence). The CDR3 sequence is 16 residues long. This table comes from immunoSEQ multiplex PCR, and its TCRdb copy is limited to in-frame clones, with some not included. The table includes roughly 71,000 clones, around 90% detected once. The sample here was CD4+ or CD8+ T cells sorted from blood, taken in a trial of the OX40 agonist ivuxolimab. This receptor was identified in an adult with an advanced solid tumor such as melanoma, head and neck, liver or kidney cancer. This chain joins TRBV27 and TRBJ2-7, with 7 positions matching TRBD2. CDR3 sequence (DNA): TGTGCCAGCAGTCCCTCTAGCGGAGAGGGTCTCTACGAGCAGTACTTC. It codes for CASSPSSGEGLYEQYF.